This TCR beta chain was captured by sequencing in a study of OX40 agonist ivuxolimab in advanced cancers. Method: immunoSEQ multiplex PCR; TCRdb's copy keeps in-frame clones and lacks some. The repertoire holds tens of thousands of clones, with around 88% as singletons. Trimming took 4 bases from V and 1 from J, leaving 19 bases between them. CDR1 is LGHNA, CDR2 YNFKEQ, per germline. This CDR3 comprises 17 residues. This TCR was recovered from an adult with an advanced solid tumor such as melanoma, head and neck, liver or kidney cancer. The sample was CD4+ or CD8+ T cells sorted from blood, taken in a trial of the OX40 agonist ivuxolimab. The chain uses TRBV4-2 and TRBJ1-1; D is ambiguous. The CDR3 spells CASSPTHSSDTNTEAFF. The CDR3 DNA reads as TGTGCCAGCAGCCCAACGCATTCGAGCGACACGAACACTGAAGCTTTCTTT.